This T cell receptor (beta chain) was found in a study of T cells in Graves' hyperthyroidism and ophthalmopathy. Regarding the study as a whole: Ophthalmopathy stood apart from stable hyperthyroidism in a 13 V-J model. Expanded thyroid clonotypes (above 0.001) were mostly also found in blood.

Uncontrolled infection, other autoimmune disease, pregnancy and lactation each barred patients from inclusion. Used for diagnoses were clinical symptoms, serum thyroxine and TRAb, thyroid ultrasound and orbital computed tomography. The CDR3 runs 9 residues. With 6 bases clipped from V and 11 bases from J, the junction kept 0 bases outside the gene matches. What was amplified from RNA transcripts were TCR beta CDR3 regions. In the first-round RT-PCR of the TCR CDR3, the HTBI primer set was used. TCRdb independently ran MiXCR on the multiplex PCR reads; one entry per CDR3 protein. The sample shows 550,000 to 700,000 distinct CDR3 sequences, around 45% of them seen only once. A single count supports this clonotype. Its antigen is as yet unknown. Without the conserved terminal phenylalanine or tryptophan, this CDR3 likely stems from a read error.

The chain has TRBV12-3 or TRBV12-4 and TRBJ2-5; TRBD2 matches 7 bases. The sequence was collected from an adult woman with Graves' disease, either hyperthyroidism or ophthalmopathy (not recorded which). Material: peripheral blood or thyroid tissue (not recorded which). The CDR3 reads CASRGGQYT. CDR3 DNA: TGTGCCAGCAGGGGAGGGCAGTACACC.